These T cell receptor beta chains were read from a single sample in a study of T cells in Graves' hyperthyroidism and ophthalmopathy. TCRdb re-analysed the multiplex PCR reads in MiXCR, keeping a single row per CDR3 protein. The sample yields 490,000 or so distinct CDR3 sequences, 15% to 20% seen once. The sample consisted of blood. These receptors all stem from a woman in her twenties or thirties with Graves' ophthalmopathy. CDR3s include the opening cysteine and the closing phenylalanine or tryptophan. The D gene is left open where the match is weak. Clone size is stated in some rows and not others, as once, few, many or a class when expanded.

d_gene	abundance	v_gene	j_gene	CDR3nt	CDR3aa
-	few	TRBV6-1	TRBJ1-1	TGTGCCAGCAGTGATGGCAGCCTGAACACTGAAGCTTTCTTT	CASSDGSLNTEAFF
-	few	TRBV20-1	TRBJ1-6	TGCAGTGCTAGTCCCCCGGTTTACAGGACTGTCTCCAATTCACCCCTCCACTTT	CSASPPVYRTVSNSPLHF
TRBD1	-	TRBV14	TRBJ2-7	TGTGCCAGCAGCCAAGCCCAGGGGGCGGAGAACGAGCAGTACTTC	CASSQAQGAENEQYF
TRBD1	few	TRBV28	TRBJ2-2	TGTGCCAGCAGTTTTAGACAGGGGCTCACCGGGGAGCTGTTTTTT	CASSFRQGLTGELFF
TRBD1	many	TRBV2	TRBJ2-3	TGTGCCAGCAGTGTGGAAGGACAGGGCACTACCACGCAGTATTTT	CASSVEGQGTTTQYF
-	once	TRBV5-5	TRBJ2-2	TGTGCCAGCAGCTTGGGCAGGGCCCGCACCGGGGAGCTGTTTTTT	CASSLGRARTGELFF
TRBD1	many	TRBV7-2	TRBJ2-7	TGTGCCAGCAGCTTAGGAGGGACAGGGCTTGTCGAGCAGTACTTC	CASSLGGTGLVEQYF
TRBD2	many	TRBV13	TRBJ2-7	TGTGCCAGCAGCCCCAAAACTAGCGGGAGCCGATACGAGCAGTACTTC	CASSPKTSGSRYEQYF
-	few	TRBV19	TRBJ1-2	TGTGCCAGTAAGAGGACCCTATCGGACTATGGCTACACCTTC	CASKRTLSDYGYTF
TRBD1	few	TRBV27	TRBJ1-6	TGTGCCAGCAGTTCCCGGGACAGGGGGCGGAATGATAATTCACCCCTCCACTTT	CASSSRDRGRNDNSPLHF
TRBD2	many	TRBV20-1	TRBJ2-3	TGCAGTGCTGGGACTAGCAGTAGAAGCACAGATACGCAGTATTTT	CSAGTSSRSTDTQYF
TRBD2	many	TRBV20-1	TRBJ2-3	TGCAGTGCTAGAGGGGGGGGTTTCTACACAGATACGCAGTATTTT	CSARGGGFYTDTQYF
TRBD1	many	TRBV11-1	TRBJ2-7	TGTGCCAGCAGCCGGTTTATCGATTCAGGGACAGGGGTCCACGAGCAGTACTTC	CASSRFIDSGTGVHEQYF
TRBD1	-	TRBV7-8	TRBJ2-1	TGTGTCAGCAGCTGGACAGGGGGCAAGAATGAGCAGTTCTTC	CVSSWTGGKNEQFF
TRBD2	many	TRBV12-3/TRBV12-4	TRBJ2-7	TGTGCCAGCAGTTTCGGGACTAGCGGGAGGGACGAGCAGTACTTC	CASSFGTSGRDEQYF
-	many	TRBV7-3	TRBJ2-7	TGTGCCAGCAGCTTCCGTGTCAAGGACGAGCAGTACTTC	CASSFRVKDEQYF
-	few	TRBV9	TRBJ2-1	TGTGCCAGCAGCTCAGGGGTATCACGGGGGTACAATGAGCAGTTCTTC	CASSSGVSRGYNEQFF
-	-	TRBV7-2	TRBJ2-1	TGTGCCAGCAGCTTAACAGGGAATCACAATGAGCAGTTCTTC	CASSLTGNHNEQFF
-	many	TRBV18	TRBJ2-2	TGTGCCAGCTCCCGGGACGTTACATCCACCGGGGAGCTGTTTTTT	CASSRDVTSTGELFF
TRBD2	many	TRBV12-3/TRBV12-4	TRBJ2-2	TGTGCCTGCGGGAGGTTGAACACCGGGGAGCTGTTTTTT	CACGRLNTGELFF
-	once	TRBV6-2/TRBV6-3	TRBJ2-3	TGTGCCAGCAGTTACTCGGAGCTAGCAGGGCCAGATACGCAGTATTTT	CASSYSELAGPDTQYF
-	many	TRBV7-8	TRBJ1-1	TGTGCCAGCAGAGAGTACGGGCGTCGGGCTTTCTTT	CASREYGRRAFF
-	many	TRBV28	TRBJ2-7	TGTGCCAGCAGTTTACCTTTCGCTACAGGGTTCTACGAGCAGTACTTC	CASSLPFATGFYEQYF
-	many	TRBV6-2/TRBV6-3	TRBJ2-1	TGTGCCAGCAGTACCAAGACGCGTCGGTTCTTC	CASSTKTRRFF
TRBD1	many	TRBV7-6	TRBJ2-1	TGTGCCAGCAGCGTGACAGGGGACCTTAATGAGCAGTTCTTC	CASSVTGDLNEQFF
TRBD1	-	TRBV14	TRBJ1-1	TGTGCCAGCAGCCCCGGGACAGGCTTTGAAGCTTTCTTT	CASSPGTGFEAFF
-	-	TRBV14	TRBJ1-2	TGTGCAGCGCGCCAGCATCGGGCAGGCCTTAATTTAGGCTACACCTTC	CAARQHRAGLNLGYTF
TRBD2	many	TRBV7-2	TRBJ2-5	TGTGCCAGCAGCTTAGCGGTAGCGGGAGGTCAAGAGACCCAGTACTTC	CASSLAVAGGQETQYF
-	few	TRBV2	TRBJ2-1	TGTGCCAGCAATAAAGGGCCTATCTTAGGGCAGTTCTTC	CASNKGPILGQFF
-	-	TRBV7-9	TRBJ1-2	TGTGCCAGCAGCCACCGTATCATACAGGCTAACTATGGCTACACCTTC	CASSHRIIQANYGYTF
-	-	TRBV10-3	TRBJ2-1	TGTGCCATCAGTGAGTTCGACAGATCCTACAATGAGCAGTTCTTC	CAISEFDRSYNEQFF
-	-	TRBV4-3	TRBJ1-6	TGCGCCAGCAGCCAACAGGGTCCAAATAATTCACCCCTCCACTTT	CASSQQGPNNSPLHF
TRBD2	few	TRBV4-1	TRBJ2-7	TGCGCCAGCAGCCAAGACCCCCGGGGAGGGAGCGAGCAGTACTTC	CASSQDPRGGSEQYF
TRBD2	few	TRBV20-1	TRBJ2-3	TGCAGTGCCCCCGGTTTCGGCGGGAGGGGAGATACGCAGTATTTT	CSAPGFGGRGDTQYF
-	-	TRBV30	TRBJ2-1	TGTGCCTGGAGTCGGGGTGGCCCCGCTAATGAGCAGTTCTTC	CAWSRGGPANEQFF